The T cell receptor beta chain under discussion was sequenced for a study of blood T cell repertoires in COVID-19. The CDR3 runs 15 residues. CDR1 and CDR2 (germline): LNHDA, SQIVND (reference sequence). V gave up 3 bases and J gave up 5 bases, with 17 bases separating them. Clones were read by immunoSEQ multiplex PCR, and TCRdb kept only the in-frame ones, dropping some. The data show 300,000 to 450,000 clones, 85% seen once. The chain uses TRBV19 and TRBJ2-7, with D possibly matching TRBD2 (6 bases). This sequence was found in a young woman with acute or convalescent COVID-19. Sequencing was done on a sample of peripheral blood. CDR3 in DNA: TGTGCCAGTAGTATCGGAGGGGCAGGGTTTGACGAGCAGTACTTC. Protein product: CASSIGGAGFDEQYF. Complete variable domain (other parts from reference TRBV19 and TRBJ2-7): DGGITQSPKYLFRKEGQNVTLSCEQNLNHDAMYWYRQDPGQGLRLIYYSQIVNDFQKGDIAEGYSVSREKKESFPLTVTSAQKNPTAFYLCASSIGGAGFDEQYFGPGTRLTVT.